This T cell receptor (beta chain) was recovered during a study of blood T cell repertoires in COVID-19. As for the study in general: Specimens from acute and convalescent COVID-19 originated in the United States, Italy and Spain. PBMCs, B-cell-depleted T cells, or T cells were the source of the cDNA or gDNA that made up the material.

In the original workflow: Estimated nucleated cell counts came from reference gene primer amplification. Method: immunoSEQ multiplex PCR; TCRdb's copy keeps in-frame clones and lacks some. V, J and clone size are taken as reported in that table, and D and trimming were inferred from the DNA itself. In the table there are about 64,000 clones, over 60% of which are singletons. Looked up from germline, CDR1 is SGHTA and CDR2 is FQGNSA. CDR3 size: 13 residues. Trimming took 1 base from V and 12 from J, leaving 13 bases between them. This receptor was taken from a human donor in a cohort sampled during active COVID-19. This chain connects TRBV7-2 to TRBJ2-1, with a possible D match to TRBD2 (6 bases). The source material was peripheral blood. This CDR3 reads CASSLGGAARQFF. In nucleotides, the CDR3 is TGTGCCAGCAGCTTAGGCGGGGCCGCTCGGCAGTTCTTC.